Following are 18 T cell receptor beta chains from one sample sequenced in a study of cytotoxic CD8 clonotypes in ibrutinib-treated CLL. The protocol was immunoSEQ multiplex PCR, while the TCRdb copy is restricted to in-frame clones and leaves out a portion. The sample carries 80,000 to 95,000 clones, roughly three quarters recorded once. This material consisted of PBMCs, taken after 12 months of ibrutinib treatment. All receptors derive from a human donor with chronic lymphocytic leukemia.

This clone has just a few counts. The genes are TRBV19 and TRBJ2-1; 7 positions agree with TRBD2. Germline values: CDR1 LNHDA, CDR2 SQIVND (reference sequence). This CDR3 spans 13 amino acids. Unmatched junction bases numbered 6, after V lost 8 bases and J lost 5 bases. The CDR3 reads CASQLATNNEQFF. The CDR3 nucleotides are TGTGCCAGTCAACTAGCGACCAACAATGAGCAGTTCTTC.

The gene calls are TRBV7-9 and TRBJ1-2, with unresolved D. This CDR3 has 12 residues. Germline CDR1 SEHNR, CDR2 FQNEAQ (reference sequence). V was trimmed by 4 bases and J by 14 bases, leaving 17 bases between them. CDR3 amino acids: CASSSGTGVYTF. CDR3 DNA: TGTGCCAGCAGCTCAGGCACCGGGGTTTATACCTTC.

This chain uses TRBV28 with TRBJ1-5; 8 positions match TRBD1. CDR3 length equals 15 residues. With 5 bases clipped from V and 4 bases from J, the junction kept 7 bases outside the gene matches. Germline lookup yields CDR1 MDHEN and CDR2 SYDVKM. CDR3 amino acids: CASSPQGAGNQPQHF. In DNA form, the CDR3 reads TGTGCCAGCAGTCCCCAGGGGGCGGGTAATCAGCCCCAGCATTTT.

This chain connects TRBV2 to TRBJ2-3; D is unresolved. V was trimmed by 5 bases and J by 7 bases, leaving 7 bases between them. Per the germline V gene, CDR1 is SNHLY and CDR2 is FYNNEI. The CDR3 totals 11 residues. In DNA, the CDR3 is TGTGCCAGCAGTCCCTCATATACGCAGTATTTT. Its protein product is CASSPSYTQYF.

This chain joins TRBV7-3 and TRBJ1-2, with a possible D match to TRBD1 (5 bases). The germline V gene has CDR1 SGHTA and CDR2 FQGTGA. V lost 5 bases and J 8 bases, leaving 12 bases between the germline ends. This CDR3 contains 12 residues. CDR3 sequence reads: CASSLDSGGYTF. DNA of the CDR3: TGTGCCAGCAGCCTCGACAGCGGAGGCTACACCTTC.

The chain has TRBV6-6 and TRBJ2-5; D tentatively fits TRBD1 or TRBD2 (5 bases each). CDR3 length: 14 residues. Looked up from germline, CDR1 is MNHNY and CDR2 is SVGAGI (reference sequence). V lost 1 base and J lost 5, with 11 bases in between. DNA for the CDR3: TGTGCCAGCAGTTACTACGGGGCCCCGGAGACCCAGTACTTC. It specifies CASSYYGAPETQYF.

The V call is TRBV6-1, the J call TRBJ2-7; TRBD2 might be the D (6 bases). V lost 6 bases and J lost 13, with 19 bases in between. The CDR3 length is 12 residues. Germline CDR1 MNHNS, CDR2 SASEGT. This CDR3 is CASRNRAGGNYF. For the CDR3, the DNA is TGTGCCAGCAGGAACCGGGCCGGGGGAAACTACTTC.

The J gene is TRBJ1-4, the V gene TRBV10-3; no definite D call. Trimming stripped 0 bases from V and 8 bases from J, with 7 bases between. The CDR3 has 13 residues. CDR1 and CDR2 (germline): ENHRY, SYGVKD. CDR3: CAISESMGEKLFF. The CDR3 DNA reads TGTGCCATCAGTGAGTCGATGGGGGAAAAACTGTTTTTT.

The chain recombines TRBV10-2 with TRBJ1-2, with TRBD1 matching over 7 bases. V lost 8 bases to trimming and J lost 4 bases; unmatched junction nucleotides: 4. From germline, CDR1 is WSHSY and CDR2 SAAADI. The CDR3 totals 12 residues. CDR3 sequence (DNA): TGCGCCAGCCGCCGGGACAGCTATGGCTACACCTTC. Translation: CASRRDSYGYTF.

The V gene is TRBV5-1, the J gene TRBJ2-1; no firm D call. Deletions cut 1 base from V and 2 bases from J, with 10 bases between. Germline lookup yields CDR1 SGHRS and CDR2 YFSETQ. The length of the CDR3 is 15 residues. CDR3 loop: CASSLPQPTYNEQFF. The CDR3, as DNA: TGCGCCAGCAGCTTGCCCCAGCCTACCTACAATGAGCAGTTCTTC.

This chain connects TRBV6-4 to TRBJ2-3; D is perhaps TRBD2 (5 bases). Per germline, CDR1 MRHNA and CDR2 SNTAGT. The CDR3 runs to 13 residues. V lost 4 bases to trimming and J lost 8 bases, with 13 bases between them. The CDR3 DNA sequence: TGTGCCAGCAGTGCCGAGTCTGCGGGTACGCAGTATTTT. Its translation: CASSAESAGTQYF.

This chain connects TRBV11-2 to TRBJ2-2; TRBD1 might be the D (6 bases). Germline CDR1 is SGHAT and CDR2 is FQNNGV. V lost 1 base and J 5 bases, leaving 14 bases between the germline ends. CDR3 length: 16 amino acids. The CDR3 coding sequence is TGTGCCAGCAGCTTAGCGACAGGATTTGGGACCGGGGAGCTGTTTTTT. Protein sequence: CASSLATGFGTGELFF. Complete variable domain (other parts from reference TRBV11-2 and TRBJ2-2): EAGVAQSPRYKIIEKRQSVAFWCNPISGHATLYWYQQILGQGPKLLIQFQNNGVVDDSQLPKDRFSAERLKGVDSTLKIQPAKLEDSAVYLCASSLATGFGTGELFFGEGSRLTVL.

The genes are TRBV7-8 and TRBJ2-7, with D maybe TRBD2 (6 bases). CDR1 and CDR2 from the germline V gene are SGHVS and FQNEAQ. Trimming stripped 5 bases from V and 2 bases from J, with 25 bases between. The CDR3 consists of 18 residues. The CDR3 loop reads CASSSYRGRGAGTYEQYF. For the CDR3, the DNA is TGTGCCAGCAGCAGTTATAGGGGACGTGGGGCGGGGACCTACGAGCAGTACTTC.

The chain employs TRBV18 and TRBJ2-5; tentatively, D is TRBD1 (6 bases). The CDR3 sequence is 16 residues long. Looked up from germline, CDR1 is KGHSH and CDR2 is LQKENI. The V end was cut by 3 bases, the J end by 0 bases, with 14 bases between. For the CDR3, the DNA is TGTGCCAGCTCACCCGCGGCAGGGGTAAACCAAGAGACCCAGTACTTC. This sequence encodes CASSPAAGVNQETQYF.

The CDR3 nucleotides read TGTGCCAGCAGCCTGGGACAGCCCGGGGCCAACGTCCTGACTTTC. It specifies CASSLGQPGANVLTF. The chain uses TRBV7-2 and TRBJ2-6, with 7 bases lining up with TRBD1. The trim removed 5 bases at V and 4 bases at J, leaving 5 bases unmatched. Germline V gene sequence: CDR1 SGHTA, CDR2 FQGNSA. CDR3 size: 15 residues.

This chain connects TRBV30 to TRBJ2-3; TRBD2 might be the D (7 bases). Germline V gene sequence: CDR1 GTSNPN, CDR2 SVGIG (reference sequence). Trimming pared 3 bases from V and 3 bases from J, leaving 16 bases between. The length of the CDR3 is 15 residues. CDR3 residues: CAWSGGRGLTDTQYF. CDR3 in DNA: TGTGCCTGGAGCGGGGGGCGGGGGTTGACAGATACGCAGTATTTT.

This chain joins TRBV28 and TRBJ2-7; D possibly matches TRBD1 or TRBD2 (6 bases each). The germline V gene has CDR1 MDHEN and CDR2 SYDVKM. The ends were cut back, 6 bases at V and 6 bases at J, with 18 bases in the middle. The CDR3 runs to 14 residues. DNA for the CDR3: TGTGCCAGCAGATCCCCCGGGGGCGGCGTCGAGCAGTACTTC. Residues: CASRSPGGGVEQYF. Full variable domain (rest looked up from reference TRBV28 and TRBJ2-7): DVKVTQSSRYLVKRTGEKVFLECVQDMDHENMFWYRQDPGLGLRLIYFSYDVKMKEKGDIPEGYSVSREKKERFSLILESASTNQTSMYLCASRSPGGGVEQYFGPGTRLTVT.

The V and J genes are TRBV7-6 and TRBJ2-7, with TRBD1 as a possible D gene (6 bases). Germline V gives CDR1 SGHVS, CDR2 FNYEAQ. CDR3 length equals 15 residues. V shed 4 bases and J shed 0 bases, with 13 bases lying between them. This CDR3 reads CASSSSRTDSYEQYF. Here the CDR3 DNA reads TGTGCCAGCAGCTCAAGCCGGACAGACTCCTACGAGCAGTACTTC. The entire variable domain, with the rest obtained from reference TRBV7-6 and TRBJ2-7, is as follows: GAGVSQSPRYKVTKRGQDVALRCDPISGHVSLYWYRQALGQGPEFLTYFNYEAQQDKSGLPNDRFSAERPEGSISTLTIQRTEQRDSAMYRCASSSSRTDSYEQYFGPGTRLTVT.